This entry lists 3 T cell receptor beta chains sequenced from one sample in a study of T cells in Graves' hyperthyroidism and ophthalmopathy (dated by TCRdb to 2018 to 2020). The library relied on multiplex PCR. Instrument used: Illumina HiSeq 2000. The TCR beta CDR3 regions were amplified from RNA transcripts. The first round of RT-PCR for the TCR CDR3 was performed with the HTBI primer set and the Qiagen OneStep RT-PCR kit. Starting from the raw public reads, TCRdb applied fastp trimming at Q25, assembled clones with MiXCR and retained in-frame beta chains. Identical CDR3 proteins give one entry, which carries the most common genes and DNA. The sample table lists 300,000 or so distinct CDR3 sequences, about a sixth of them with a count of one. Clones ranked in the top ten supply less than 70% of the sample. Sequencing was carried out using blood. Receptor source: a woman aged 55 to 70 with Graves' ophthalmopathy.

This clonotype was picked up many times. The rearrangement uses TRBV28 and TRBJ2-5, with 12 bases matching TRBD2. V was pared by 5 bases and J by 0 bases, with 7 bases of the junction left unmatched. The germline gives CDR1 MDHEN, CDR2 SYDVKM. The CDR3 contains 17 residues. This chain's CDR3 is CASSRSSSGGDQETQYF. CDR3 nucleotide sequence: TGTGCCAGCAGTCGCTCGTCTAGCGGGGGGGACCAAGAGACCCAGTACTTC.

With regard to this clonotype: With a much larger clone just one base away, this may be a read error. The CDR3 here is CSARRGQSYCYTF. The CDR3 nucleotides read TGCAGTGCTAGACGAGGGCAGTCCTATTGCTACACCTTC. The chain uses TRBV20-1 and TRBJ1-2; D uncertain. There are 13 residues in the CDR3. Per germline, CDR1 DFQATT and CDR2 SNEGSKA (reference sequence).

This chain links TRBV24-1 with TRBJ2-3, with D possibly being TRBD1 or TRBD2 (5 bases each). Looked up from germline, CDR1 is KGHDR and CDR2 is SFDVKD. The CDR3 has 18 residues. The ends were cut back, 2 bases at V and 1 base at J, with 18 bases in the middle. Here the CDR3 DNA reads TGTGCCACCAGTGATTCCCGGGGCAGGGATTACCGCACAGATACGCAGTATTTT. Its translation is CATSDSRGRDYRTDTQYF.